This T cell receptor beta chain comes out of a study of blood T cells in healthy people across ages. Study information: Using template switching, researchers captured about one barcoded beta molecule for each two T cells. Study conclusions and caveats: Measured against age, TCR beta diversity per million T cells decreased in a roughly linear manner.

V lost 4 bases to trimming and J lost 6 bases; unmatched junction nucleotides: 9. The CDR3 has 16 amino acids. Germline CDR1 is KGHDR and CDR2 is SFDVKD. Primers used in a second PCR of roughly 6 to 12 cycles were a sample-barcoded 5' primer and a J-beta primer mix. Template switching added a 12-random-nucleotide identifier to every cDNA molecule. TCRdb reanalysed the 5' RACE reads using MiXCR and keeps one entry per CDR3 protein. The table includes 650,000 to 1,000,000 distinct CDR3 sequences, 30% to 45% detected once. This clonotype has ten or more counts. The antigen is undetermined. The genes are TRBV24-1 and TRBJ2-1, with TRBD2 matching 9 bases. The clonotype was recovered from a man younger than 35 in good health. The source material was blood. CDR3 sequence reads: CATSDPGGAGGNEQFF. CDR3 coding DNA: TGTGCCACCAGTGACCCGGGCGGAGCGGGGGGCAATGAGCAGTTCTTC.